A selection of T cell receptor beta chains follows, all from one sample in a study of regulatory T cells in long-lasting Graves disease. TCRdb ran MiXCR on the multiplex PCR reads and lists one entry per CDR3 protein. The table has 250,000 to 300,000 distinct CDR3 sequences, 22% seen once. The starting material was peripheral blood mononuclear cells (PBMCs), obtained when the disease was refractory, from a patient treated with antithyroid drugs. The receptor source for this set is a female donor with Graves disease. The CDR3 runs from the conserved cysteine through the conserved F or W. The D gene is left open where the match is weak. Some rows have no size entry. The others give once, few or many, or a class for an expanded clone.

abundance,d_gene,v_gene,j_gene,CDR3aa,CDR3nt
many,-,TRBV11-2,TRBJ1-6,CASSTPGQGGPPLHF,TGTGCCAGCAGCACACCCGGGCAGGGAGGCCCACCCCTCCACTTT
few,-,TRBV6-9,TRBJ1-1,CASSYSNSFTEAFF,TGTGCCAGCAGTTACTCTAACAGTTTCACTGAAGCTTTCTTT
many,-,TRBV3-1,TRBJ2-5,CASSQTSQETQYF,TGTGCCAGCAGCCAAACCTCACAAGAGACCCAGTACTTC
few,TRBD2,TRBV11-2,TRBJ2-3,CASSLGAGVVTTQYF,TGTGCCAGCAGCTTAGGAGCGGGAGTAGTCACTACGCAGTATTTT
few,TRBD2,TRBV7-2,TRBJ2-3,CASSPGTSGSADTQYF,TGTGCCAGCAGCCCCGGGACTAGCGGGAGCGCAGATACGCAGTATTTT
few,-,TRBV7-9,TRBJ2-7,CASSGAGGYEQYF,TGTGCCAGCTCGGGAGCAGGGGGGTACGAGCAGTACTTC
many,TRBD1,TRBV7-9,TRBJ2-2,CASSLGSAGTEGTGELFF,TGTGCCAGCAGCCTAGGTTCGGCCGGGACAGAGGGCACCGGGGAGCTGTTTTTT
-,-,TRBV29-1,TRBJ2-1,CSVTGPNEQFF,TGCAGCGTCACAGGTCCGAATGAGCAGTTCTTC
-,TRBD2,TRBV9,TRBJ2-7,CASSVEGLATYEQYF,TGTGCCAGCAGCGTAGAGGGACTAGCGACTTACGAGCAGTACTTC
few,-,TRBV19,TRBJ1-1,CASSMDPNTEAFF,TGTGCCAGTAGTATGGACCCGAACACTGAAGCTTTCTTT
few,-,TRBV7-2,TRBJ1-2,CASSLQVDSSGYTF,TGTGCCAGCAGCTTACAGGTGGACTCTAGTGGCTACACCTTC
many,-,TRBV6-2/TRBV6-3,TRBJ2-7,CASSFTDNNYEQYF,TGTGCCAGCAGTTTCACGGACAACAACTACGAGCAGTACTTC
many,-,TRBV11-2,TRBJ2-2,CASSLDEGLTNTGELFF,TGTGCCAGCAGCTTAGATGAGGGTCTTACGAACACCGGGGAGCTGTTTTTT
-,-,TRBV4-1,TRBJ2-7,CASSQVFPVTYEQYF,TGCGCCAGCAGCCAAGTCTTCCCAGTCACCTACGAGCAGTACTTC
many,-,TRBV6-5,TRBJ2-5,CASSYSRSLQETQYF,TGTGCCAGCAGTTACTCCAGGAGCTTGCAAGAGACCCAGTACTTC
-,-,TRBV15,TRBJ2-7,CATSRERYEQYF,TGTGCCACCAGCAGAGAGAGGTACGAGCAGTACTTC
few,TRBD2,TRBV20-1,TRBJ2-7,CSALGTGASGRAAYEQYF,TGCAGTGCTCTCGGGACGGGTGCTAGCGGGAGAGCAGCCTACGAGCAGTACTTC
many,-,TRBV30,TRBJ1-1,CAWRTQVNTEAFF,TGTGCCTGGAGGACTCAAGTGAACACTGAAGCTTTCTTT
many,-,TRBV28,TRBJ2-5,CERWWQGCETQYF,TGTGAACGGTGGTGGCAGGGCTGCGAGACCCAGTACTTC
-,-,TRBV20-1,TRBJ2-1,CSARDVSSYNEQFF,TGCAGTGCTAGAGACGTCAGCTCCTACAATGAGCAGTTCTTC
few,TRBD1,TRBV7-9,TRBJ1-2,CASSATGPDIYGYTF,TGTGCCAGCAGCGCGACAGGGCCGGATATCTATGGCTACACCTTC
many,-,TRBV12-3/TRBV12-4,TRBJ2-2,CASSSHGSVSNTGELFF,TGTGCCAGCAGTTCCCACGGGAGCGTATCGAACACCGGGGAGCTGTTTTTT
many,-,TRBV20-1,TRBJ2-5,CSASGGGRGETQYF,TGCAGTGCTTCAGGGGGGGGGCGGGGAGAGACCCAGTACTTC
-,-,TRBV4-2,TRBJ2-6,CASSQEGGGNSGANVLTF,TGTGCCAGCAGCCAAGAGGGGGGCGGAAACTCTGGGGCCAACGTCCTGACTTTC
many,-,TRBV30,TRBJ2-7,CACEYREYEQYF,TGTGCCTGCGAGTATAGGGAATACGAGCAGTACTTC
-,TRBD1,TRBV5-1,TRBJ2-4,CASSLDLTGSKNIQYF,TGCGCCAGCAGCTTGGACCTGACAGGGAGCAAAAACATTCAGTACTTC
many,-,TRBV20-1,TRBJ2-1,CSASWNEQFF,TGCAGTGCTAGTTGGAATGAGCAGTTCTTC
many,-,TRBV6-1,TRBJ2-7,CASSKLLEGGEQYF,TGTGCCAGCAGCAAGCTCCTTGAGGGAGGCGAGCAGTACTTC
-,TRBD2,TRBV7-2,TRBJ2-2,CASSSTPGLVGELFF,TGTGCCAGCAGCTCGACCCCGGGACTAGTCGGGGAGCTGTTTTTT
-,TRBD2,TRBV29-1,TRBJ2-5,CSGRLAGPQETQYF,TGCAGCGGTCGACTAGCGGGGCCCCAAGAGACCCAGTACTTC
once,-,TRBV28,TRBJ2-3,CASSSGTSSTDTQYF,TGTGCCAGCAGTTCCGGGACATCTAGTACAGATACGCAGTATTTT
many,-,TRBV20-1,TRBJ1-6,CSARPTHTGNADSPLHF,TGCAGTGCTAGACCCACCCATACAGGGAATGCGGATTCACCCCTCCACTTT
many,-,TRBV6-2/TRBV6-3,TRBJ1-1,CASSGDVPLAFF,TGTGCCAGCAGTGGGGACGTCCCTCTAGCTTTCTTT
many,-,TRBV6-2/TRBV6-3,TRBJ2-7,CASSYDRLTYEQYF,TGTGCCAGCAGCTATGACAGGCTGACCTACGAGCAGTACTTC
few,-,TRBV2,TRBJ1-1,CASRVGWTEAFF,TGTGCCAGCCGGGTGGGGTGGACTGAAGCTTTCTTT
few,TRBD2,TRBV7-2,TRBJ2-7,CASSQGLASAYEQYF,TGTGCCAGCAGCCAAGGACTAGCGTCAGCCTACGAGCAGTACTTC
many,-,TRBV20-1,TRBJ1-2,CSASRGEKAYGYTF,TGCAGTGCTAGTAGGGGAGAGAAAGCTTATGGCTACACCTTC
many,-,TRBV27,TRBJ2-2,CASSFSPGGGTGELFF,TGTGCCAGCAGTTTTTCCCCCGGTGGGGGGACCGGGGAGCTGTTTTTT
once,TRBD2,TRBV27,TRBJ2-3,CASSWGTSGSGPTDTQYF,TGTGCCAGCAGTTGGGGGACTAGCGGGAGCGGCCCCACAGATACGCAGTATTTT
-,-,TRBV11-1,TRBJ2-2,CASSLAGKVAGELFF,TGTGCCAGCAGCTTGGCCGGGAAGGTGGCCGGGGAGCTGTTTTTT
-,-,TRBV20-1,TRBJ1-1,CSARDGVVNTEAFF,TGCAGTGCTAGAGACGGGGTTGTGAACACTGAAGCTTTCTTT
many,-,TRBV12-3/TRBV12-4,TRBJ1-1,CASSWSDGRNTEAFF,TGTGCCAGCAGTTGGAGTGACGGGAGGAACACTGAAGCTTTCTTT
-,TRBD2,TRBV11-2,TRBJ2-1,CASSHGTSGSRMSSYNEQFF,TGTGCCAGCAGCCACGGGACTAGCGGGAGTAGAATGAGCTCCTACAATGAGCAGTTCTTC
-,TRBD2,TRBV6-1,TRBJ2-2,CASSRLTEKGLATTGELFF,TGTGCCAGCAGTAGACTTACGGAGAAGGGACTAGCGACCACCGGGGAGCTGTTTTTT
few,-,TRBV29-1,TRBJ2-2,CSVGNTGELFF,TGCAGCGTTGGGAATACCGGGGAGCTGTTTTTT